This T cell receptor (beta chain) was recorded in a study of regulatory T cells in long-lasting Graves disease. This clonotype was found a few times. Its target is not known. A much larger clone differs from this one at a single base, so this may be a read error. Germline loops: CDR1 SGHAT, CDR2 FQNNGV. The CDR3 totals 14 residues. iRepertoire HTBI primers and Arm-PCR of CDR3 regions built TCR beta libraries. TCRdb redid the calling of the multiplex PCR reads with MiXCR, one entry per CDR3 protein. The sample has around 500,000 distinct CDR3 sequences, 13% seen once; the top ten hold over 7.5%. Study-wide results and caveats: With persistent disease, TRBV28, TRBJ1-2 and TRBJ2-5 were the favored segments.

Time point reported: newly diagnosed GD, antithyroid drugs for less than 3 months. PBMCs were the source of the RNA used for TCR sequencing. These same data were also listed under a study on T cells in Graves' hyperthyroidism and ophthalmopathy.

The rearrangement uses TRBV11-2 and TRBJ2-5; no clear D. The sequence came from a man aged 30-40 years with Graves disease. The source was peripheral blood mononuclear cells (PBMCs), collected at new diagnosis, from a patient treated with antithyroid drugs. The CDR3 sequence is CAGSHPVGWQTQYF. CDR3 nucleotide sequence: TGTGCCGGCAGCCACCCAGTTGGGTGGCAGACCCAGTACTTC.